Given below is one T cell receptor beta chain in context. Its target is unknown. Compared with germline, one end of the junction differs, possibly owing to a read error. The study ran its PCR with 60 Vbeta and 13 Jbeta primers. Sequenced by immunoSEQ multiplex PCR; TCRdb stores in-frame clones only, minus some. This table has about 200,000 clones, approximately 85% appearing once. This CDR3 region has 16 residues. Germline values: CDR1 MNHEY, CDR2 SVGAGI. This specimen comes from a study of cytomegalovirus exposure and HLA in healthy donors. Study observations and caveats: What TCR beta sequences reportedly achieved was accurate prediction of HLA-A and HLA-B alleles in most subjects. Later on, an analysis showed TCR association rates differing by HLA locus, with DRB1 the most and HLA-C the fewest. Earlier findings revealed that most TCR beta V segments proved productive either about 87% or about 30% of the time.

The TCR was taken from a woman between 45 and 65 years old in good health and CMV-seronegative. V is TRBV6-5 and J is TRBJ2-5; 8 bases align to TRBD2. The sample was PBMCs. Here the CDR3 reads CASSYPGTSGGETQYF. CDR3 DNA sequence: TGCGCCAGCAGTTACCCCGGGACTAGTGGAGGGGAGACCCAGTACTTC.